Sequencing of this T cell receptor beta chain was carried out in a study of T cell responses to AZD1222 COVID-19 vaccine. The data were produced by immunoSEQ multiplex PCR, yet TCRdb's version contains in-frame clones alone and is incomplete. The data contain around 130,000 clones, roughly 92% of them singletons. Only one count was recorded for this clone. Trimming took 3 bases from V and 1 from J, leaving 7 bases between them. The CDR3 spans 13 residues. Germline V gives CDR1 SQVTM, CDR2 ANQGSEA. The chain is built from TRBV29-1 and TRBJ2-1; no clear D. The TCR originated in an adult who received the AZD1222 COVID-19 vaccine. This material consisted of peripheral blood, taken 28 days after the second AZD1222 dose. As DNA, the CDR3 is TGCAGCGTTGACCGGTCTTCCTACAATGAGCAGTTCTTC. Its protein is CSVDRSSYNEQFF.